The clone carrying this TCR beta chain was seen a handful of times. The data derive from a study of blood T cell repertoires in COVID-19. Study information: The origin of the acute and convalescent COVID-19 samples was the United States, Italy and Spain.

Clones were read by immunoSEQ multiplex PCR, and TCRdb kept only the in-frame ones, dropping some. The sample has 200,000 to 250,000 clones; roughly 90% are singletons. The CDR3 extends over 13 amino acids. V lost 3 bases, J lost 8 bases, and 13 bases lay in between. In germline, CDR1 is MNHNS, CDR2 SASEGT. What was sequenced was peripheral blood. The chain joins TRBV6-1 to TRBJ1-2; tentative D call: TRBD1 (5 bases). The receptor was derived from a man aged 60-69 years who had recovered from COVID-19. The CDR3 nucleotides read TGTGCCAGCAGTGAGCAGGGCCCGAGGGGCTACACCTTC. The encoded protein is CASSEQGPRGYTF.